The rows below give T cell receptor beta chains drawn from one sample of a study of siplizumab effects on memory and regulatory T cells. The assay was immunoSEQ multiplex PCR, and TCRdb's table has in-frame clones only and misses some. This repertoire shows some 97,000 clones, roughly nine tenths found once; its top ten account for around 0.68%. Sequencing was performed on Tregs sorted from blood. These receptors all come from a human donor in good health. The CDR3 runs from the conserved cysteine through the conserved F or W. Each record gives: CDR3 length, J gene, D gene, clone size, V gene, CDR3 protein, CDR3 DNA. D genes are given only for firm matches. Only part of the rows carry a size: once, few, many, or a class if the clone is expanded.

12 | TRBJ1-2 | NA | NA | TRBV28 | CASSFGNYGYTF | TGTGCCAGCAGTTTTGGGAACTATGGCTACACCTTC
12 | TRBJ2-1 | NA | NA | TRBV2 | CASSGAGNEQFF | TGTGCCAGCAGTGGTGCGGGGAATGAGCAGTTCTTC
13 | TRBJ2-3 | NA | once | TRBV14 | CASSRGVLDTQYF | TGTGCCAGCAGTCGTGGGGTTTTAGATACGCAGTATTTT
12 | TRBJ2-7 | NA | NA | TRBV6-6 | CASSFLFNEQYF | TGTGCCAGCAGTTTCCTCTTTAACGAGCAGTACTTC
15 | TRBJ2-2 | TRBD1 | NA | TRBV5-4 | CASSWGQGGSGELFF | TGTGCCAGCAGCTGGGGACAGGGGGGTTCCGGGGAGCTGTTTTTT
14 | TRBJ2-6 | NA | NA | TRBV6-6 | CASRERAGANVLTF | TGTGCCAGCAGGGAGAGAGCTGGGGCCAACGTCCTGACTTTC
13 | TRBJ1-1 | NA | NA | TRBV28 | CASSEGGDTEAFF | TGTGCCAGCAGTGAGGGAGGGGACACTGAAGCTTTCTTT
13 | TRBJ1-2 | NA | NA | TRBV29-1 | CSAHRESSGGYTF | TGCAGCGCGCACAGGGAAAGTAGTGGTGGCTACACCTTC
15 | TRBJ2-1 | TRBD2 | NA | TRBV18 | CASSSGLAGLNEQFF | TGTGCCAGCTCATCGGGACTAGCGGGACTTAATGAGCAGTTCTTC
16 | TRBJ2-5 | TRBD2 | NA | TRBV7-8 | CASSLRLAGIQETQYF | TGTGCCAGCAGCCTCCGACTAGCGGGGATACAAGAGACCCAGTACTTC
16 | TRBJ1-2 | NA | NA | TRBV19 | CASSPRGPLTSDGYTF | TGTGCCAGTAGTCCAAGAGGACCGCTCACATCCGATGGCTACACCTTC
13 | TRBJ1-2 | NA | NA | TRBV18 | CASSPDGNYGYTF | TGTGCCAGCTCACCGGACGGGAACTATGGCTACACCTTC
15 | TRBJ2-3 | NA | NA | TRBV7-8 | CASSLGARGVGMEYF | TGTGCCAGCAGCTTGGGGGCCCGGGGTGTGGGAATGGAGTATTTT
15 | TRBJ2-3 | NA | NA | TRBV19 | CASSFPGGVADTQYF | TGTGCCAGTAGTTTCCCAGGGGGGGTCGCAGATACGCAGTATTTT
14 | TRBJ2-5 | NA | NA | TRBV7-9 | CASSLVQVQETQYF | TGTGCCAGCAGCTTAGTCCAAGTCCAAGAGACCCAGTACTTC
14 | TRBJ2-5 | NA | NA | TRBV5-1 | CASSLQGSEETQYF | TGCGCCAGCAGTTTACAGGGAAGTGAAGAGACCCAGTACTTC
14 | TRBJ1-5 | NA | NA | TRBV14 | CASSQDIGAQPQHF | TGTGCCAGCAGCCAAGACATCGGGGCACAGCCCCAGCATTTT
17 | TRBJ2-5 | TRBD2 | NA | TRBV5-1 | CASSLGRTSGRRETQYF | TGCGCCAGCAGCCTCGGTCGGACTAGCGGGAGGAGGGAGACCCAGTACTTC
15 | TRBJ1-2 | NA | NA | TRBV14 | CASSQIGQWGYGYTF | TGTGCCAGCAGCCAGATAGGACAGTGGGGGTATGGCTACACCTTC
13 | TRBJ1-6 | NA | NA | TRBV28 | CASSLAGVSPLHF | TGTGCCAGCAGTTTGGCGGGGGTGTCACCCCTCCACTTT
13 | TRBJ2-2 | NA | NA | TRBV29-1 | CSGGAGDDGELFF | TGCAGCGGAGGGGCAGGGGATGATGGGGAGCTGTTTTTT
15 | TRBJ2-7 | TRBD2 | NA | TRBV18 | CASSRTSGISYEQYF | TGTGCCAGCTCACGGACTAGCGGGATCTCCTACGAGCAGTACTTC
13 | TRBJ2-3 | NA | NA | TRBV7-7 | CASSLRDTDTQYF | TGTGCTAGCAGCTTACGGGACACAGATACGCAGTATTTT
17 | TRBJ2-5 | TRBD1 | NA | TRBV5-1 | CASSPGFGQGVGETQYF | TGCGCCAGCAGCCCTGGGTTCGGACAGGGGGTAGGAGAGACCCAGTACTTC
16 | TRBJ2-1 | NA | NA | TRBV9 | CASSVGMTGKYNEQFF | TGTGCCAGCAGCGTAGGTATGACGGGTAAATACAATGAGCAGTTCTTC
14 | TRBJ2-5 | NA | NA | TRBV18 | CASFRTDLPETQYF | TGTGCCAGCTTTAGGACAGACCTCCCGGAGACCCAGTACTTC
16 | TRBJ2-1 | TRBD2 | NA | TRBV28 | CASSLLGLAGVNEQFF | TGTGCCAGCAGTTTACTTGGACTAGCGGGAGTCAATGAGCAGTTCTTC
14 | TRBJ1-1 | TRBD1 | NA | TRBV6-1 | CASRFWTGVTEAFF | TGTGCCAGCCGGTTCTGGACAGGGGTGACTGAAGCTTTCTTT
11 | TRBJ1-4 | NA | NA | TRBV6-6 | CASKFGVDLFF | TGTGCCAGCAAATTTGGGGTCGATCTGTTTTTT
11 | TRBJ1-1 | NA | few | TRBV20-1 | CSARGDTEAFF | TGCAGTGCCCGAGGGGACACTGAAGCTTTCTTT
12 | TRBJ2-1 | TRBD1 | NA | TRBV15 | CATSRVGTGLFF | TGTGCCACCAGCAGAGTTGGGACAGGGCTTTTCTTC
15 | TRBJ2-1 | TRBD2 | NA | TRBV2 | CATRIGLADYNEQFF | TGTGCCACCAGAATCGGGCTAGCGGACTACAATGAGCAGTTCTTC
13 | TRBJ1-2 | NA | NA | TRBV7-9 | CASSLLQELGYTF | TGTGCCAGCAGCTTATTACAGGAGTTGGGCTACACCTTC
14 | TRBJ2-3 | TRBD2 | few | TRBV29-1 | CSVTSGTSTDTQYF | TGCAGCGTCACTAGCGGGACTAGCACAGATACGCAGTATTTT
13 | TRBJ1-5 | NA | NA | TRBV6-1 | CASSDNLNQPQHF | TGTGCCAGCAGTGATAACCTGAATCAGCCCCAGCATTTT
13 | TRBJ2-2 | NA | NA | TRBV7-9 | CASSPLRTGELFF | TGTGCCAGCAGCCCGTTGAGGACTGGGGAGCTGTTTTTT
12 | TRBJ2-1 | NA | NA | TRBV18 | CASSPSGNEQFF | TGTGCCAGCTCACCATCGGGCAATGAGCAGTTCTTC
16 | TRBJ1-2 | NA | NA | TRBV30 | CAWTGVGTPANYGYTF | TGTGCCTGGACCGGTGTCGGCACTCCCGCTAACTATGGCTACACCTTC
15 | TRBJ2-1 | TRBD2 | NA | TRBV27 | CASSLSGLVLLEQFF | TGTGCCAGCAGTTTATCAGGACTAGTTTTACTTGAGCAGTTCTTC